Listed below are T cell receptor beta chains from one sample, sequenced in a study of T cells after yellow fever vaccination. MiXCR, applied by TCRdb to the 5' RACE reads, yields one record per CDR3 protein. The sample yields about 340,000 distinct CDR3 sequences, approximately 4.2% seen once. Sample: PBMCs, taken 5 days after the yellow fever booster vaccination. The source is a man in his late teens or twenties who received the YFV17D yellow fever vaccine. CDR3s leave out the opening cysteine and the closing phenylalanine or tryptophan. Part of the rows lack a size; the others show once, few, many or a class for expanded clones.

v_gene: TRBV7-2; abundance: many; j_gene: TRBJ2-7; CDR3aa: ASSYSGPYEQY
v_gene: TRBV4-3; abundance: -; j_gene: TRBJ2-7; CDR3aa: ASSHQRAFFEQY
v_gene: TRBV6-6; abundance: many; j_gene: TRBJ2-3; CDR3aa: ASSADRVSGGGDTQY
v_gene: TRBV6-6; abundance: few; j_gene: TRBJ2-7; CDR3aa: ASSRPRGLHEQY
v_gene: TRBV7-9; abundance: many; j_gene: TRBJ1-5; CDR3aa: ASSPLLGQGSNQPQH
v_gene: TRBV15; abundance: -; j_gene: TRBJ1-5; CDR3aa: ATSGPRSNQPQH
v_gene: TRBV7-2; abundance: few; j_gene: TRBJ1-6; CDR3aa: AISDPSSYNSPLH
v_gene: TRBV21-1; abundance: -; j_gene: TRBJ2-5; CDR3aa: ASGRGPQETQY
v_gene: TRBV5-4; abundance: many; j_gene: TRBJ1-1; CDR3aa: ASSSGENTEAF
v_gene: TRBV5-6; abundance: -; j_gene: TRBJ2-1; CDR3aa: ASSLRGQITYNEQF
v_gene: TRBV7-2; abundance: -; j_gene: TRBJ1-5; CDR3aa: ASNLVPGEGPQH
v_gene: TRBV5-1; abundance: -; j_gene: TRBJ2-6; CDR3aa: ASSFGQAISGANVLT
v_gene: TRBV7-2; abundance: -; j_gene: TRBJ1-5; CDR3aa: ASSLVAPGNQPQH
v_gene: TRBV5-1; abundance: -; j_gene: TRBJ1-2; CDR3aa: ASKDIYYGYT
v_gene: TRBV2; abundance: many; j_gene: TRBJ1-2; CDR3aa: ATQGGGYYGYT
v_gene: TRBV10-3; abundance: -; j_gene: TRBJ2-5; CDR3aa: AIRREGTIQETQY
v_gene: TRBV20-1; abundance: -; j_gene: TRBJ2-2; CDR3aa: SAIPVNTGELF
v_gene: TRBV10-3; abundance: many; j_gene: TRBJ2-5; CDR3aa: AINGVRGGQETQY
v_gene: TRBV20-1; abundance: few; j_gene: TRBJ2-3; CDR3aa: SARWTTDTQY
v_gene: TRBV7-2; abundance: few; j_gene: TRBJ2-1; CDR3aa: ASSRSGREQF
v_gene: TRBV28; abundance: few; j_gene: TRBJ1-5; CDR3aa: ASRMGGGKHQPQH
v_gene: TRBV6-5; abundance: few; j_gene: TRBJ2-2; CDR3aa: ASSYYGELF
v_gene: TRBV12-3/TRBV12-4; abundance: few; j_gene: TRBJ2-1; CDR3aa: ASSFVGEQF
v_gene: TRBV5-1; abundance: -; j_gene: TRBJ2-2; CDR3aa: ASRTYLAGTNTGELF
v_gene: TRBV6-6; abundance: few; j_gene: TRBJ1-2; CDR3aa: ASSYLGGLPSNRDGYT
v_gene: TRBV9; abundance: many; j_gene: TRBJ2-5; CDR3aa: ASSGTGRETQY
v_gene: TRBV11-2; abundance: many; j_gene: TRBJ2-1; CDR3aa: ASSLGGSSGGAFYNEQF
v_gene: TRBV3-1; abundance: few; j_gene: TRBJ1-4; CDR3aa: ASSQIATNEKLF
v_gene: TRBV5-6; abundance: few; j_gene: TRBJ1-5; CDR3aa: ASSPRTGGFQPQH
v_gene: TRBV5-1; abundance: few; j_gene: TRBJ2-3; CDR3aa: ASSLGLLQRDTQY
v_gene: TRBV20-1; abundance: many; j_gene: TRBJ2-5; CDR3aa: SARDPSNWETQY
v_gene: TRBV4-2; abundance: few; j_gene: TRBJ2-7; CDR3aa: ASSQDTGGEQY
v_gene: TRBV5-1; abundance: many; j_gene: TRBJ2-6; CDR3aa: ASSLEWTGMGVLT
v_gene: TRBV11-2; abundance: few; j_gene: TRBJ2-1; CDR3aa: ASSSPGHNYNEQF
v_gene: TRBV5-4; abundance: few; j_gene: TRBJ1-2; CDR3aa: ASRIGTGAVNYGYT
v_gene: TRBV6-6; abundance: many; j_gene: TRBJ1-5; CDR3aa: ASNEDQPQH
v_gene: TRBV7-2; abundance: few; j_gene: TRBJ1-1; CDR3aa: ASSFWGGTF
v_gene: TRBV14; abundance: few; j_gene: TRBJ2-6; CDR3aa: ASSHPRSRRSSGANVLT
v_gene: TRBV20-1; abundance: few; j_gene: TRBJ2-1; CDR3aa: SARDLEVGYNEQF
v_gene: TRBV28; abundance: many; j_gene: TRBJ2-5; CDR3aa: ASSQAASQETQY
v_gene: TRBV18; abundance: many; j_gene: TRBJ1-1; CDR3aa: ASSVQGFDTEAF
v_gene: TRBV4-2; abundance: -; j_gene: TRBJ2-2; CDR3aa: ASRPLGGTGELF
v_gene: TRBV20-1; abundance: many; j_gene: TRBJ2-5; CDR3aa: SARTRGETQY
v_gene: TRBV4-1; abundance: -; j_gene: TRBJ2-5; CDR3aa: ASSQDRELRETQY
v_gene: TRBV12-3/TRBV12-4; abundance: few; j_gene: TRBJ1-1; CDR3aa: ASSSVYPRINTEAF
v_gene: TRBV15; abundance: many; j_gene: TRBJ1-5; CDR3aa: ATSRAGQGARQPQH
v_gene: TRBV19; abundance: few; j_gene: TRBJ1-2; CDR3aa: ASSIRGNGYT
v_gene: TRBV6-5; abundance: few; j_gene: TRBJ2-5; CDR3aa: ASSYSSYYQETQY
v_gene: TRBV19; abundance: few; j_gene: TRBJ2-3; CDR3aa: ASSGTRSGTDTQY
v_gene: TRBV19; abundance: -; j_gene: TRBJ1-1; CDR3aa: ASSILLGEAF
v_gene: TRBV19; abundance: many; j_gene: TRBJ1-1; CDR3aa: ASSPQGPTEAF